Sequencing of this TCR beta chain was carried out in a study of T-cell reconstitution after alpha-beta-depleted transplantation in children. Construction of the TCRbeta library involved unique molecular identifiers. TCRdb processed the PCR reads anew with MiXCR; each CDR3 protein has one entry. The repertoire holds some 600,000 distinct CDR3 sequences, with under 15% as singletons. Trimming took off 7 bases at V and 0 bases at J, with 13 bases between the two ends. This CDR3 contains 15 residues. The germline V gene encodes CDR1 SGHRS and CDR2 YFSETQ. Study-wide results and limits: At one year after transplant, newly produced T cells mostly accounted for T-cell counts and diversity. At around two months after transplant, the alpha-beta T cells were reportedly derived from several hundred expanded clones that came from non-depleted graft cells. Certain patients had high TCRbeta diversity at day 60, and it came from recipient T cells and thymic progenitors that survived.

On this clonotype itself: As yet, its antigen is unknown.

The gene calls are TRBV5-1 and TRBJ2-2; D not certain. The sequence was obtained from a male patient aged 10 to 17 who had a stem cell transplant for acute myeloid leukemia, so the T cells may come from the graft donor. The material sequenced was PBMCs, mostly from graft donor cells, taken 360 days after TCRalphabeta/CD19-depleted stem cell transplant. CDR3 in amino acids: CASCPKATNTGELFF. DNA for the CDR3: TGCGCCAGCTGCCCAAAAGCCACGAACACCGGGGAGCTGTTTTTT.